Below, 18 T cell receptor beta chains from the same sample are listed, as sequenced in a study of regulatory T cells in long-lasting Graves disease. For TCR beta, libraries came from iRepertoire HTBI primers and Arm-PCR of CDR3 regions. From the multiplex PCR reads, TCRdb called clonotypes with MiXCR, one entry per CDR3 protein. Of roughly 420,000 distinct CDR3 sequences detected, about 15% appear once; the ten largest clones hold around a sixth. Indicated time point: newly diagnosed GD, antithyroid drugs for less than 3 months. Researchers made the TCR library from RNA that was extracted from PBMCs. The same data also went into a second study, on T cells in Graves' hyperthyroidism and ophthalmopathy.

Sequencing used peripheral blood mononuclear cells (PBMCs), obtained at new diagnosis, from a patient treated with antithyroid drugs. The receptors derive from a woman aged 50 to 65 with Graves disease.

This clonotype was detected ten times or more. V is TRBV7-8 and J is TRBJ1-5; D unresolved. CDR3 length: 15 amino acids. The V end lost 1 base, the J end lost 0 bases, and 7 bases lay between the germline ends. Germline CDR1 SGHVS, CDR2 FQNEAQ. CDR3 sequence reads: CASSLVGYSNQPQHF. The DNA of the CDR3 is TGTGCCAGCAGCTTAGTAGGTTATAGCAATCAGCCCCAGCATTTT.

In this sample, this clonotype turned up many times. The genes are TRBV9 and TRBJ2-3, with 12 positions matching TRBD2. Germline CDR1 and CDR2: SGDLS and YYNGEE. This CDR3 has 17 residues. The ends lost 4 bases at V and 2 bases at J; junction bases unmatched: 8. The CDR3 bases are TGTGCCAGCAGCCTCCGGACTAGCGGGACATACACAGATACGCAGTATTTT. This codes for CASSLRTSGTYTDTQYF.

This clonotype was picked up many times. The chain recombines TRBV28 with TRBJ1-2; TRBD1 matches 8 bases. This CDR3 spans 14 amino acids. The V gene's germline CDR1 is MDHEN and CDR2 SYDVKM. The V gene end was trimmed by 6 bases and the J gene end by 4 bases; junction bases not matched to a gene: 7. The DNA for the CDR3 is TGTGCCAGCAGAACCGGGACAGGTTTCTATGGCTACACCTTC. Encoded protein: CASRTGTGFYGYTF.

The rearrangement joins TRBV4-1 to TRBJ2-7; TRBD2 aligns across 12 bases. Losses at the gene ends were 2 bases for V and 3 bases for J; bases not matched to a gene: 2. The CDR3 consists of 15 residues. Germline loops: CDR1 MGHRA, CDR2 YSYEKL. The CDR3: CASSQTTSGSYEQYF. Here the CDR3 DNA reads TGCGCCAGCAGCCAAACGACTAGCGGGAGCTACGAGCAGTACTTC.

This clonotype has a count of ten or more. Germline is not matched at one junction end, which may reflect a read error. This chain uses TRBV28 with TRBJ1-1, with a weak D call TRBD1 (6 bases). This CDR3 contains 12 residues. Per the germline V gene, CDR1 is MDHEN and CDR2 is SYDVKM. The CDR3 here is CASSLLGGGAFF. CDR3 in DNA: TGTGCCAGCAGCTTATTAGGGGGTGGGGCTTTCTTT. The whole variable domain, remainder taken from reference TRBV28 and TRBJ1-1, is DVKVTQSSRYLVKRTGEKVFLECVQDMDHENMFWYRQDPGLGLRLIYFSYDVKMKEKGDIPEGYSVSREKKERFSLILESASTNQTSMYLCASSLLGGGAFFGQGTRLTVV.

The chain is built from TRBV14 and TRBJ1-4; 7 nucleotides line up with TRBD1. V lost 4 bases, J lost 7 bases, and 18 bases stayed unmatched. Germline V gene lookup returns CDR1 SGHDN and CDR2 FVKESK. CDR3 length equals 18 residues. Here the CDR3 DNA reads TGTGCCAGCAGCCGACACGGGACAGCGAGGACGTTCGGTGAAAAACTGTTTTTT. Protein sequence: CASSRHGTARTFGEKLFF.

The genes are TRBV5-6 and TRBJ2-1, with 8 bases matching TRBD2. Germline V gives CDR1 SGHDT, CDR2 YYEEEE. The CDR3 has 14 amino acids. V was pared by 3 bases and J by 10 bases, with 9 bases of the junction left unmatched. For the CDR3, the DNA is TGTGCCAGCAGCTCGGGACTAGGCTTCGGGGAGCAGTTCTTC. This encodes CASSSGLGFGEQFF.

This clonotype has just a few counts. The V and J genes are TRBV7-9 and TRBJ2-1; 9 bases match TRBD2. Trimming cost V 2 bases and J 6 bases; bases outside gene matches: 11. Germline values: CDR1 SEHNR, CDR2 FQNEAQ (reference sequence). This CDR3 has 17 amino acids. The DNA of the CDR3 is TGTGCCAGCAGCTTAACCTCCCGGCCTAGCGGGACCAATGAGCAGTTCTTC. Protein product: CASSLTSRPSGTNEQFF.

As concerns this clonotype: A much bigger clone sits one base away, suggesting this may be a read error. The CDR3 region is CASSLDTNTGELFF. The CDR3 bases are TGTGCCAGCAGTCTGGACACGAACACCGGGGAGCTGTTTTTT. J is TRBJ2-2 and V is TRBV14; possibly TRBD1 for D (5 bases). This CDR3 has 14 amino acids. With 6 bases removed from V and 0 bases from J, the gap between germline ends came to 8 bases. CDR1 SGHDN and CDR2 FVKESK come from the germline V gene. The full variable domain, in which reference TRBV14 and TRBJ2-2 provide the parts outside the CDR3, is EAGVTQFPSHSVIEKGQTVTLRCDPISGHDNLYWYRRVMGKEIKFLLHFVKESKQDESGMPNNRFLAERTGGTYSTLKVQPAELEDSGVYFCASSLDTNTGELFFGEGSRLTVL.

This clonotype was seen ten or more times. The gene calls are TRBV27 and TRBJ1-2; TRBD1 might be the D (5 bases). CDR1 is MNHEY and CDR2 is SMNVEV in the germline V gene (reference sequence). The CDR3 totals 16 residues. The ends were cut back, 0 bases at V and 2 bases at J, with 13 bases in the middle. The DNA for the CDR3 is TGTGCCAGCAGTTTATCGCAGTTGGGACGGAACTATGGCTACACCTTC. Translated, it gives CASSLSQLGRNYGYTF.

This sequence joins TRBV19 and TRBJ2-1; maybe TRBD2 (6 bases). The germline V and J ends were trimmed by 1 base and 4 bases, with 11 bases remaining between them. The CDR3 length is 15 residues. The germline CDR1 and CDR2 sequences are LNHDA and SQIVND (reference sequence). The CDR3 is CASSIGGGAYNEQFF. The CDR3, as DNA: TGTGCCAGTAGTATAGGTGGCGGGGCATACAATGAGCAGTTCTTC.

Many counts were recorded for this clonotype. The V gene is TRBV20-1, the J gene TRBJ1-1; 10 bases fit TRBD1. The CDR3 is 16 amino acids. Trimming at V came to 0 bases and at J to 1 base, leaving 5 bases not matched to a gene. Germline loops: CDR1 DFQATT, CDR2 SNEGSKA (reference sequence). Written as DNA, the CDR3 is TGCAGTGCTAGAGATGGGACAGGGGCCCCGAACACTGAAGCTTTCTTT. Its translation is CSARDGTGAPNTEAFF.

The chain combines TRBV4-1 with TRBJ1-5, with a weak D call TRBD1 (6 bases). In germline, CDR1 is MGHRA, CDR2 YSYEKL. Trimming removed 0 bases from V and 3 bases from J, with 9 bases in between. CDR3 length: 15 residues. The CDR3 DNA follows: TGCGCCAGCAGCCAAGACAGGGGAGCCAATCAGCCCCAGCATTTT. Its protein is CASSQDRGANQPQHF.

The V gene is TRBV19, the J gene TRBJ2-5; TRBD2 aligns across 11 bases. The V and J ends lost 10 bases and 5 bases, in that order; junction bases with no gene match: 6. Germline V CDR1 and CDR2: LNHDA, SQIVND (reference sequence). The CDR3 sequence is 13 residues long. CDR3 region: CATRTSGSETQYF. The CDR3 nucleotides read TGTGCCACCCGAACTAGCGGGAGTGAGACCCAGTACTTC.

In this sample, this clonotype turned up many times. This chain joins TRBV12-3 or TRBV12-4 and TRBJ2-5, with D unresolved. Trimming stripped 7 bases from V and 0 bases from J, with 15 bases between. The CDR3 loop spans 15 amino acids. CDR3 amino acids: CASKPRRGYQETQYF. The DNA for the CDR3 is TGTGCCAGCAAGCCCCGACGAGGATACCAAGAGACCCAGTACTTC.

This clonotype was counted many times. The chain couples TRBV28 to TRBJ2-5; 11 nucleotides match TRBD1. The CDR3 extends over 15 amino acids. The V segment lost 7 bases and the J segment 5 bases; nucleotides outside the gene matches: 9. CDR1 is MDHEN and CDR2 is SYDVKM in the germline V gene. The DNA of the CDR3 is TGTGCCAGCACCCTTCGGGACAGGGGGGGGGAGACCCAGTACTTC. Protein sequence: CASTLRDRGGETQYF.

This clonotype was picked up many times. The rearrangement joins TRBV20-1 to TRBJ2-1; 10 bases map to TRBD2. The CDR3 is 16 residues long. In germline, CDR1 is DFQATT, CDR2 SNEGSKA (reference sequence). J gave up 2 bases and V 2 bases, and 6 bases lay outside the gene matches. The CDR3 sequence is CSARQGLAAPYNEQFF. In nucleotides, the CDR3 is TGCAGTGCTAGACAAGGACTAGCGGCACCCTACAATGAGCAGTTCTTC.

This clonotype was detected ten times or more. The chain recombines TRBV20-1 with TRBJ2-3; TRBD2 aligns across 12 bases. The V segment lost 3 bases and the J segment 4 bases; nucleotides outside the gene matches: 5. The CDR3 is made up of 15 amino acids. Germline V gene lookup returns CDR1 DFQATT and CDR2 SNEGSKA (reference sequence). The CDR3 nucleotides are TGCAGTGCTAGTATGCCTAGCGGGAGGGCAGATACGCAGTATTTT. This translates into CSASMPSGRADTQYF.